This T cell receptor (beta chain) was sequenced in a study of blood T cell repertoires in COVID-19. A note on this clone: One junction end disagrees with the germline gene, perhaps due to a read error.

Sequencing used immunoSEQ multiplex PCR; TCRdb keeps in-frame clones, though not all of them. The sample contains fewer than 350,000 clones, 89% of which appear only once. Clinical histories supplied by participants themselves formed the basis of cohort assignment. Two negative PCRs, clearance, or symptom resolution had been documented for recovered Cohort 3 donors. The sequence came from a man aged 60 to 69 who had recovered from COVID-19. Input material: PBMCs or T cells enriched from blood (not recorded which).

CDR3 residues: CASKVTAWEDQPQHF. The CDR3 DNA sequence: TGTGCTAGCAAGGTGACAGCCTGGGAGGATCAGCCCCAGCATTTT. J is TRBJ1-5 and V is TRBV7-7, with D perhaps TRBD1 (5 bases). Germline lookup yields CDR1 SSHAT and CDR2 FNYEAQ (reference sequence). There are 15 residues in the CDR3.